This T cell receptor (beta chain) was identified in a study of human T cells and chemical hapten exposure. V lost 5 bases and J lost 6; bases outside the gene matches: 6. The CDR3 has 14 residues. Turning to this clonotype: What it recognizes is unknown.

Sequencing started from total RNA isolated from unfractionated whole blood. As the library was built, unique molecular identifiers were attached to individual cDNA molecules. In the authors' workflow: A per-sample median of about 96,000 TCRs was observed, with counts ranging from about 23,224 to 690,600. One entry per CDR3 protein results from TCRdb running MiXCR on the 5' RACE reads. In this record, the V and J calls reflect TCRdb's handling and not the investigators' own analysis. Counted here are roughly 81,000 distinct CDR3 sequences, approximately 15% occurring once; the ten biggest clones make up about 6.5%. Study-wide points: No shift was seen in TCRs above 1 in 1000 frequency with DPC sensitization.

This receptor was obtained from a female donor in good health. The chain is built from TRBV12-3 or TRBV12-4 and TRBJ2-4, with 8 bases aligning to TRBD2. CDR3 nucleotide sequence: TGTGCCAGCAGTCCCGTAGCGGGGCCAAACATTCAGTACTTC. It is translated as CASSPVAGPNIQYF.